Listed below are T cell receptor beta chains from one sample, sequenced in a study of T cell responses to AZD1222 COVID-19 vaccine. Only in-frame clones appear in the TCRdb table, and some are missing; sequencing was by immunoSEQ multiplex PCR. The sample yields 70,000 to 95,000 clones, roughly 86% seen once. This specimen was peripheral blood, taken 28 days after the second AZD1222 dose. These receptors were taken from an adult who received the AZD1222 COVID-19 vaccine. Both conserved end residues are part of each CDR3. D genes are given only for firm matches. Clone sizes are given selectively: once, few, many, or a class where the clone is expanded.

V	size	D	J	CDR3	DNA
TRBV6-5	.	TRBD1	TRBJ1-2	CASSYTAGGVDGYTF	TGTGCCAGCAGCTACACAGCAGGGGGCGTCGACGGCTACACCTTC
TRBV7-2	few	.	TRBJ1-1	CASSRSTGITEAFF	TGTGCCAGCAGTCGAAGTACAGGGATAACTGAAGCTTTCTTT
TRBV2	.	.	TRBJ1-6	CASSEDTHSPLHF	TGTGCCAGCAGTGAAGATACCCATTCACCCCTCCACTTT
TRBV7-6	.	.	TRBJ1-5	CASSLGGLGNQPQHF	TGTGCCAGCAGCTTAGGGGGGTTGGGCAATCAGCCCCAGCATTTT
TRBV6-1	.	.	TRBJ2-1	CASSARDPWNEQFF	TGTGCCAGCAGTGCCCGGGACCCTTGGAATGAGCAGTTCTTC
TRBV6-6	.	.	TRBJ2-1	CASNGPSHDEQFF	TGTGCCAGCAACGGTCCGTCTCATGATGAGCAGTTCTTC
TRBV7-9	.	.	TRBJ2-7	CASSSLYEQYF	TGTGCCAGCAGCTCACTATACGAGCAGTACTTC
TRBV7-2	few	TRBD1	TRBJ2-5	CASSSGTGGAETQYF	TGTGCCAGCAGCTCCGGGACAGGGGGCGCGGAGACCCAGTACTTC
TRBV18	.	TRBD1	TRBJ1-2	CASSPSRQGANGYTF	TGTGCCAGCTCACCATCGAGACAGGGAGCGAATGGCTACACCTTC
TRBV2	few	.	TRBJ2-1	CASSAITSGGEQFF	TGTGCCAGCAGTGCGATAACTAGTGGTGGTGAGCAGTTCTTC
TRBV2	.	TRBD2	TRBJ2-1	CASTFGLASYNEQFF	TGTGCCAGCACCTTCGGACTAGCTTCCTACAATGAGCAGTTCTTC
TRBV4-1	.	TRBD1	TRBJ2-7	CASSHLLLTGARSYEQYF	TGCGCCAGCAGCCACCTGCTACTGACAGGGGCCAGATCCTACGAGCAGTACTTC
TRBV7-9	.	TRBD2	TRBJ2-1	CASSPRTSGSSNEQFF	TGTGCCAGCAGCCCAAGGACTAGCGGGAGTAGCAATGAGCAGTTCTTC
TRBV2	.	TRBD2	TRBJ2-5	CASRGILAGGQETQYF	TGTGCCAGCAGGGGCATACTAGCGGGAGGGCAAGAGACCCAGTACTTC